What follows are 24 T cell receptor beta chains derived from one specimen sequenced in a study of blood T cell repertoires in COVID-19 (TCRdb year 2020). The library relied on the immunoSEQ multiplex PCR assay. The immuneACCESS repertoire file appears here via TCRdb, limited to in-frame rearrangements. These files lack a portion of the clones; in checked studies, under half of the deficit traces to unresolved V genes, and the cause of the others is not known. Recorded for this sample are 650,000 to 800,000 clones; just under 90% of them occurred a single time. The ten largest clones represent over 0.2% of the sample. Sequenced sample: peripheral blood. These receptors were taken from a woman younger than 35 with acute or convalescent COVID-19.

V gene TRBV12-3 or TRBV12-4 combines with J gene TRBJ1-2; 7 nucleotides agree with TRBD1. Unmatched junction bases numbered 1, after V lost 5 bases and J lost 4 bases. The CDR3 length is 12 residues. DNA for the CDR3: TGTGCCAGCAGTGACAGGGCCTATGGCTACACCTTC. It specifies CASSDRAYGYTF.

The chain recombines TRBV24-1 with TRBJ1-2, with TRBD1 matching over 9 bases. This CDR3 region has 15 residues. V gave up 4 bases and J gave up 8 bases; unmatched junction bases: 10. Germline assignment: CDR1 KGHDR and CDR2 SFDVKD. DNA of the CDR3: TGTGCCACCAGTGACGACTGGACAGGGGCTTCGGGCTACACCTTC. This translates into CATSDDWTGASGYTF.

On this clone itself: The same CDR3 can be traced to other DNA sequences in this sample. In DNA form, the CDR3 reads TGCGCCAGCAGCTTGGGAGGGTCCGACACTGAAGCTTTCTTT. Protein sequence: CASSLGGSDTEAFF. The chain combines TRBV5-1 with TRBJ1-1; D is uncertain. The CDR3 contains 14 residues. V lost 0 bases and J lost 3, with 9 bases in between. Germline V CDR1 and CDR2: SGHRS, YFSETQ.

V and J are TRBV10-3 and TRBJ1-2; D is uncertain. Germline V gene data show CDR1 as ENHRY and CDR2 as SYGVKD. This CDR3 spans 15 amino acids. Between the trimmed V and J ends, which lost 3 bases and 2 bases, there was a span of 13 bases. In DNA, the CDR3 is TGTGCCATCAGTGATTCAGAGGGATCCAACTATGGCTACACCTTC. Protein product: CAISDSEGSNYGYTF.

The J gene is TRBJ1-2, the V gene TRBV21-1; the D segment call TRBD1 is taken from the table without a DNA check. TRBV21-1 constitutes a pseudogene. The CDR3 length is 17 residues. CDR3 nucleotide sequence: TGTGCCAGCAGCAAAGGAGCGAGGACAGGGAGGACCTATGGCTACACCTTC. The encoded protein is CASSKGARTGRTYGYTF.

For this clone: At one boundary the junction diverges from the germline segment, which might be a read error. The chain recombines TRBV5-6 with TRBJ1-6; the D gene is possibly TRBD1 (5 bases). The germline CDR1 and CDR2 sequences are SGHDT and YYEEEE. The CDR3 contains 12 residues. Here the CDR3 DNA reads TGTGCCAGCAGTTTGGACAACTCACCCCTCCACTTT. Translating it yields CASSLDNSPLHF.

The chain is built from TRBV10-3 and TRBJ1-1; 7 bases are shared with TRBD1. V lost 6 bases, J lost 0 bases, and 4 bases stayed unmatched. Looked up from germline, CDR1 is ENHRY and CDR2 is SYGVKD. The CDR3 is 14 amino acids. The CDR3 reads CAIRGTAMNTEAFF. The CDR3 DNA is TGTGCCATCAGGGGGACAGCCATGAACACTGAAGCTTTCTTT.

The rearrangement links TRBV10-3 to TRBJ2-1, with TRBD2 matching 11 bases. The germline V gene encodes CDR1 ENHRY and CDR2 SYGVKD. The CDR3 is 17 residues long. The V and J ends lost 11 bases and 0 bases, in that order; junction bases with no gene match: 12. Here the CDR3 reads CAVGLAGGHRSYNEQFF. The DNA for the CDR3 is TGTGCCGTAGGACTAGCGGGCGGCCACCGCTCCTACAATGAGCAGTTCTTC.

The CDR3 bases are TGTGCCAGCAGCTTAGAGGGAGTCACTGAAGCTTTCTTT. This translates into CASSLEGVTEAFF. The chain couples TRBV7-2 to TRBJ1-1; D remains ambiguous. V lost 1 base and J 4 bases, leaving 7 bases between the germline ends. Germline values: CDR1 SGHTA, CDR2 FQGNSA. The CDR3 is made up of 13 amino acids.

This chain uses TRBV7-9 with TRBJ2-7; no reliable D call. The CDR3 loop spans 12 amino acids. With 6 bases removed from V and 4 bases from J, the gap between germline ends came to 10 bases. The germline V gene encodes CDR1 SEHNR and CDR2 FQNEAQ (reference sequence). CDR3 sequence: CASRLSGYEQYF. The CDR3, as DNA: TGTGCCAGCAGATTATCCGGTTACGAGCAGTACTTC.

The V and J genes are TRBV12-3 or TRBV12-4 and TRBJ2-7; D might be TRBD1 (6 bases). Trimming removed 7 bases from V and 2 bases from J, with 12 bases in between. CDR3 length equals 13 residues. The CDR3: CASTLGQPYEQYF. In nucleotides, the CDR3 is TGTGCCAGCACCCTCGGACAGCCCTACGAGCAGTACTTC.

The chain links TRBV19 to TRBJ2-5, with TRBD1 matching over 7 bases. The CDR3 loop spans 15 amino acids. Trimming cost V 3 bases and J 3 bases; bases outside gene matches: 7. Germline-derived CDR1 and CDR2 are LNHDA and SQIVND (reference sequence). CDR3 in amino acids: CASSIYQGDEETQYF. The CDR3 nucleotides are TGTGCCAGTAGTATCTACCAGGGGGACGAAGAGACCCAGTACTTC.

The CDR3 region is CASSTGGAGGRNTQYF. As DNA, the CDR3 is TGTGCCAGCAGCACCGGAGGGGCGGGGGGGCGAAATACGCAGTATTTT. The chain has TRBV7-2 and TRBJ2-3; TRBD2 agrees at 9 bases. The CDR3 is 16 amino acids. The V segment lost 5 bases and the J segment 7 bases; nucleotides outside the gene matches: 13. From germline, CDR1 is SGHTA and CDR2 FQGNSA. The full variable domain, with the rest looked up from reference TRBV7-2 and TRBJ2-3, is GAGVSQSPSNKVTEKGKDVELRCDPISGHTALYWYRQSLGQGLEFLIYFQGNSAPDKSGLPSDRFSAERTGGSVSTLTIQRTQQEDSAVYLCASSTGGAGGRNTQYFGPGTRLTVL.

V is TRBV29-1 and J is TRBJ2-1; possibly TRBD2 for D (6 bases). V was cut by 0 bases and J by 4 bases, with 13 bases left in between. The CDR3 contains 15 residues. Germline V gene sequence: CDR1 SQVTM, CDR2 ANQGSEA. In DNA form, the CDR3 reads TGCAGCGTTGAAGATCCGGGGGATTGGTACAATGAGCAGTTCTTC. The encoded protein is CSVEDPGDWYNEQFF.

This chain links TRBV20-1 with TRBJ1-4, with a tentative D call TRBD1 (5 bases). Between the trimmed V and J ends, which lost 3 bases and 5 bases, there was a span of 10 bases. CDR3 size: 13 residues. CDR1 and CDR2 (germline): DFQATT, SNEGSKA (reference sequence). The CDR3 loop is CSASDSGNEKLFF. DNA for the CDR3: TGCAGTGCTAGTGACTCAGGGAATGAAAAACTGTTTTTT.

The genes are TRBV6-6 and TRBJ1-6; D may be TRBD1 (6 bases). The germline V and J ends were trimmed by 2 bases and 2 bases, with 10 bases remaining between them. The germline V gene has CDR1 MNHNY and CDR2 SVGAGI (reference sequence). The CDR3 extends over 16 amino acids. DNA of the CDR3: TGTGCCAGCAGTTACACACAGGGCGCCTATAATTCACCCCTCCACTTT. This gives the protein CASSYTQGAYNSPLHF.

CDR3 DNA sequence: TGTGCCAGCAGGGACACCGGGACTCAAACGGGCTACGAGCAGTACTTC. Its translation: CASRDTGTQTGYEQYF. This chain uses TRBV6-6 with TRBJ2-7, with D perhaps matching TRBD2 (6 bases). V lost 6 bases to trimming and J lost 3 bases, with 21 bases between them. Germline loops: CDR1 MNHNY, CDR2 SVGAGI (reference sequence). This CDR3 has 16 residues.

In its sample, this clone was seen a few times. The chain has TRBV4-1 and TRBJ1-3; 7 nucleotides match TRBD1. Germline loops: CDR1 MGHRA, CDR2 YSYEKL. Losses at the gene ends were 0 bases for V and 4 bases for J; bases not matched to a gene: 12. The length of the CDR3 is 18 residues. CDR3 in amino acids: CASSQDRQGGLLGNTIYF. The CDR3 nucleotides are TGCGCCAGCAGCCAAGATCGACAGGGTGGACTCCTAGGAAACACCATATATTTT.

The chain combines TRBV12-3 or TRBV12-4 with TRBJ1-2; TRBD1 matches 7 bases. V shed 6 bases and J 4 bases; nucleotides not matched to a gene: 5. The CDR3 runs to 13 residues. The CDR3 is CASRSGQTYGYTF. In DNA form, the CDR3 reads TGTGCCAGCAGGTCGGGACAGACCTATGGCTACACCTTC.

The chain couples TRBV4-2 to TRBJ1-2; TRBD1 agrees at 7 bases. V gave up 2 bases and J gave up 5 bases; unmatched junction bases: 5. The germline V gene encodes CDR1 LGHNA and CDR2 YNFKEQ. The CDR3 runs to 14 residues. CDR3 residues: CASSQQLTGYGYTF. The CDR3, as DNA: TGTGCCAGCAGCCAACAGCTGACAGGGTATGGCTACACCTTC.

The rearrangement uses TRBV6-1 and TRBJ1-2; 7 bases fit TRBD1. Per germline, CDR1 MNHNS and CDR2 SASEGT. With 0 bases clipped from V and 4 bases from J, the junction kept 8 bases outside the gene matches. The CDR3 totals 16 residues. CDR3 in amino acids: CASSEARGTAGYGYTF. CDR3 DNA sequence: TGTGCCAGCAGTGAAGCTCGTGGGACAGCAGGCTATGGCTACACCTTC.

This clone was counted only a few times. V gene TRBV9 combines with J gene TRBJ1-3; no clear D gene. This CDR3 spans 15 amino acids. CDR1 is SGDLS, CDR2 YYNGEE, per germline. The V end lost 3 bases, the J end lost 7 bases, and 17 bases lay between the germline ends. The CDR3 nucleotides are TGTGCCAGCAGCGCACTGAACGAACCATCGAACACCATATATTTT. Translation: CASSALNEPSNTIYF.

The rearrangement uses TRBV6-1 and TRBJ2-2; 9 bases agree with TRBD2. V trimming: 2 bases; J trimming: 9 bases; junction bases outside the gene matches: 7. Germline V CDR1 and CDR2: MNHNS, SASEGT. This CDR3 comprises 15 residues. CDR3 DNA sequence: TGTGCCAGCAGTGAACCGGGACTAGCTCGGTGGGAGCTGTTTTTT. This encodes CASSEPGLARWELFF.

The CDR3 is CASSPLVPEGYTF. The CDR3, as DNA: TGTGCCAGCTCACCGTTAGTACCGGAGGGCTACACCTTC. V usage is TRBV18 and J usage is TRBJ1-2; D gene ambiguous. Germline lookup yields CDR1 KGHSH and CDR2 LQKENI. CDR3 length: 13 residues. Trimming took off 3 bases at V and 8 bases at J, with 13 bases between the two ends.